What follows are 22 T cell receptor beta chains derived from one specimen sequenced in a study of patients and donors after allogeneic stem cell transplantation (dated by TCRdb to about 2020). The library was generated by RT-PCR. Sequenced using a NextSeq 550. Using fastp trimming at Q25 and MiXCR clonotype assembly, TCRdb reanalyzed the public sequencing data and kept in-frame beta chains. Rows with a matching CDR3 protein are joined into one entry that keeps the most common DNA and genes. The sample table holds some 960,000 distinct CDR3 sequences, of which around 17% were seen once. 5% to 6.5% of the sample belongs to the ten largest clones. Input material: blood, either unsorted or a sorted T cell fraction (not recorded which). Receptors were obtained from a human donor who was either an allogeneic HSCT recipient or a stem cell or donor lymphocyte infusion donor (not recorded which). It is not recorded whose cells these are; they may come from a transplant donor.

V is TRBV25-1 and J is TRBJ1-1, with D possibly matching TRBD1 (5 bases). V lost 6 bases and J 11 bases, leaving 13 bases between the germline ends. CDR1 MGHDK and CDR2 SYGVNS come from the germline V gene. The length of the CDR3 is 11 residues. In DNA form, the CDR3 reads TGTGCCAGCAGCGGGGGGTTCGAGGCTTTCTTT. Its translation is CASSGGFEAFF.

The chain has TRBV28 and TRBJ2-1; 10 bases match TRBD2. The CDR3 is made up of 17 amino acids. CDR1 is MDHEN, CDR2 SYDVKM, per germline. V trimming: 4 bases; J trimming: 10 bases; junction bases outside the gene matches: 16. The CDR3 spells CASSYPQPAGGPREQFF. For the CDR3, the DNA is TGTGCCAGCAGTTACCCCCAGCCAGCGGGAGGGCCGAGGGAGCAGTTCTTC.

This clonotype was recorded many times. The junction departs from the called germline gene at one end, perhaps through a read error. The chain employs TRBV12-3 or TRBV12-4 and TRBJ2-7; 7 nucleotides line up with TRBD1. The CDR3 is 12 amino acids. The DNA for the CDR3 is TGTGCCAGCAGTTTAGGGGACAGAAATTCACATTTC. Its translation is CASSLGDRNSHF.

The CDR3 sequence is CASSYSGGPNNEQFF. The CDR3 DNA sequence: TGTGCCAGCAGTTACTCGGGGGGGCCAAACAATGAGCAGTTCTTC. This chain uses TRBV6-2 or TRBV6-3 with TRBJ2-1; possible D gene TRBD2, 7 bases. V gave up 0 bases and J gave up 5 bases, with 11 bases separating them. The CDR3 has 15 amino acids. CDR1 and CDR2 (germline): MNHEY, SVGEGT.

This clonotype occurred many times. This sequence joins TRBV29-1 and TRBJ2-7, with TRBD2 as a possible D gene (6 bases). V gave up 0 bases and J gave up 3 bases, with 9 bases separating them. Germline V gene sequence: CDR1 SQVTM, CDR2 ANQGSEA. The CDR3 loop spans 13 amino acids. CDR3 nucleotides: TGCAGCGTTGAAGATCGGGAGAACTACGAGCAGTACTTC. As protein: CSVEDRENYEQYF.

The chain joins TRBV12-3 or TRBV12-4 to TRBJ1-2; 11 nucleotides align to TRBD1. The CDR3 sequence is 14 residues long. Unmatched junction bases numbered 6, after V lost 5 bases and J lost 7 bases. CDR3 in amino acids: CASSPWTGGSGYTF. CDR3 coding DNA: TGTGCCAGCAGTCCGTGGACAGGGGGCTCTGGCTACACCTTC.

This clonotype was found a few times. V gene TRBV24-1 combines with J gene TRBJ1-2; 9 bases agree with TRBD1. CDR1 is KGHDR and CDR2 is SFDVKD in the germline V gene. Trimming cost V 4 bases and J 4 bases; bases outside gene matches: 9. The CDR3 totals 16 residues. The CDR3 sequence: CATSESLGQGIYGYTF. Here the CDR3 DNA reads TGTGCCACCAGTGAGTCGCTGGGACAGGGAATCTATGGCTACACCTTC.

This clonotype was detected a few times. V and J are TRBV3-1 and TRBJ2-7; 7 bases match TRBD2. The CDR3 spans 15 residues. Germline V CDR1 and CDR2: LGHDT, YNNKEL (reference sequence). V shed 4 bases and J 4 bases; nucleotides not matched to a gene: 10. The CDR3 DNA reads as TGTGCCAGCAGCCCCCAGGGACTACCTCTTTACGAGCAGTACTTC. It specifies CASSPQGLPLYEQYF.

This clonotype was recorded a few times. The chain combines TRBV5-1 with TRBJ2-7; 7 positions agree with TRBD1. Unmatched junction bases numbered 11, after V lost 3 bases and J lost 2 bases. Germline CDR1 reads SGHRS; CDR2 reads YFSETQ. This CDR3 is 16 amino acids long. As DNA, the CDR3 is TGCGCCAGCAGCTCGAGGGGACAGAAGACCACCTACGAGCAGTACTTC. As protein: CASSSRGQKTTYEQYF. Full variable domain (outside the CDR3, taken from reference TRBV5-1 and TRBJ2-7): KAGVTQTPRYLIKTRGQQVTLSCSPISGHRSVSWYQQTPGQGLQFLFEYFSETQRNKGNFPGRFSGRQFSNSRSEMNVSTLELGDSALYLCASSSRGQKTTYEQYFGPGTRLTVT.

This chain joins TRBV5-6 and TRBJ1-1; D is undetermined. CDR1 is SGHDT and CDR2 is YYEEEE in the germline V gene. This CDR3 is built from 16 residues. V was clipped by 0 bases and J by 6 bases, with 18 bases between them. CDR3 amino acids: CASSLEPVLGDAEAFF. The CDR3 DNA reads TGTGCCAGCAGCTTGGAACCGGTACTGGGAGACGCTGAAGCTTTCTTT.

This clonotype came up a few times. The chain is built from TRBV20-1 and TRBJ1-3; the D is unclear. This CDR3 has 13 amino acids. The germline V and J ends were trimmed by 2 bases and 7 bases, with 12 bases remaining between them. The V gene's germline CDR1 is DFQATT and CDR2 SNEGSKA (reference sequence). For the CDR3, the DNA is TGCAGTGCTAGAACGTGGGGATCCAACACCATATATTTT. This sequence encodes CSARTWGSNTIYF.

There are a few counts of this clonotype. This chain joins TRBV20-1 and TRBJ2-7; D perhaps matches TRBD1 (6 bases). The CDR3 has 13 residues. The V gene lost 1 base and the J gene lost 6 bases, with 13 bases spanning the gap. From germline, CDR1 is DFQATT and CDR2 SNEGSKA (reference sequence). The CDR3 coding sequence is TGCAGTGCTAGAGGGGGGCCGTACTTCGAGCAGTACTTC. Protein sequence: CSARGGPYFEQYF.

The chain joins TRBV14 to TRBJ2-7, with 9 bases matching TRBD1. Germline CDR1 reads SGHDN; CDR2 reads FVKESK. V lost 4 bases to trimming and J lost 2 bases; unmatched junction nucleotides: 6. The length of the CDR3 is 15 residues. The CDR3: CASSLGTGTTYEQYF. CDR3 DNA: TGTGCCAGCAGCCTAGGGACAGGGACGACCTACGAGCAGTACTTC. Using reference TRBV14 and TRBJ2-7 for the parts outside the CDR3, the full variable domain is EAGVTQFPSHSVIEKGQTVTLRCDPISGHDNLYWYRRVMGKEIKFLLHFVKESKQDESGMPNNRFLAERTGGTYSTLKVQPAELEDSGVYFCASSLGTGTTYEQYFGPGTRLTVT.

The J gene is TRBJ2-5, the V gene TRBV5-5, with 15 bases fitting TRBD2. The CDR3 spans 18 residues. Germline-derived CDR1 and CDR2 are SGHKS and YYEKEE (reference sequence). Trimming removed 7 bases from V and 0 bases from J; junction bases left unmatched: 10. For the CDR3, the DNA is TGTGCCAGCGTCATTGGGACTAGCGGGAGGCCAAACCAAGAGACCCAGTACTTC. Protein sequence: CASVIGTSGRPNQETQYF.

This clonotype was observed a few times. The chain links TRBV18 to TRBJ1-2; D possibly corresponds to TRBD1 (5 bases). The CDR3 totals 13 residues. Germline V gives CDR1 KGHSH, CDR2 LQKENI. V was cut by 3 bases and J by 8 bases, with 13 bases left in between. CDR3 amino acids: CASSPGRPWGYTF. DNA of the CDR3: TGTGCCAGCTCACCGGGACGGCCCTGGGGCTACACCTTC. The entire variable domain, with the rest obtained from reference TRBV18 and TRBJ1-2, is as follows: NAGVMQNPRHLVRRRGQEARLRCSPMKGHSHVYWYRQLPEEGLKFMVYLQKENIIDESGMPKERFSAEFPKEGPSILRIQQVVRGDSAAYFCASSPGRPWGYTFGSGTRLTVV.

This chain joins TRBV7-9 and TRBJ1-5; D remains ambiguous. Trimming stripped 5 bases from V and 5 bases from J, with 7 bases between. The germline V gene encodes CDR1 SEHNR and CDR2 FQNEAQ (reference sequence). The CDR3 runs 12 residues. The CDR3, as DNA: TGTGCCAGCAGCCTTACTTATCAGCCCCAGCATTTT. Residues: CASSLTYQPQHF.

This clonotype occurred a few times. This chain joins TRBV6-5 and TRBJ1-4; no firm D call. Trimming shortened V by 8 bases and J by 3 bases, and 4 bases separated the two germline ends. This CDR3 comprises 11 residues. CDR1 is MNHEY and CDR2 is SVGAGI in the germline V gene. The CDR3 loop is CASSANEKLFF. CDR3 nucleotide sequence: TGTGCCAGCTCGGCTAATGAAAAACTGTTTTTT.

The chain joins TRBV20-1 to TRBJ1-1, with D hard to call. V lost 0 bases and J 8 bases, leaving 13 bases between the germline ends. CDR1 DFQATT and CDR2 SNEGSKA come from the germline V gene (reference sequence). This CDR3 spans 13 amino acids. CDR3 nucleotides: TGCAGTGCTAGAGATTCCCGGAGCGCGGAAGCTTTCTTT. Translation: CSARDSRSAEAFF.

The chain uses TRBV20-1 and TRBJ1-1; D gene uncertain. The CDR3 length is 15 residues. Trimming left V 6 bases short and J 1 base short, with 18 bases between. The germline gives CDR1 DFQATT, CDR2 SNEGSKA (reference sequence). CDR3: CSALPARVGNTEAFF. In nucleotides, the CDR3 is TGCAGTGCCCTCCCCGCCCGGGTTGGGAACACTGAAGCTTTCTTT.

Here the CDR3 DNA reads TGTGCCAGCAGTGAACGGCGGGATCTCCGGGAGCAGTTCTTC. Residues: CASSERRDLREQFF. The J gene is TRBJ2-1, the V gene TRBV2; D may be TRBD2 (6 bases). Germline CDR1 and CDR2: SNHLY and FYNNEI. This CDR3 is 14 amino acids long. Trimming shortened V by 2 bases and J by 10 bases, and 15 bases separated the two germline ends.

The J gene is TRBJ1-2, the V gene TRBV9, with a tentative D call TRBD1 (5 bases). The germline gives CDR1 SGDLS, CDR2 YYNGEE. Trimming cost V 0 bases and J 8 bases, with 17 bases left between them. This CDR3 has 15 amino acids. As DNA, the CDR3 is TGTGCCAGCAGCGTAGCTGCAGGGCCTCGAGTAGGCTACACCTTC. Encoded protein: CASSVAAGPRVGYTF.

This chain's CDR3 is CASSPVVRGSGNTIYF. The CDR3 DNA reads as TGTGCCAGCTCACCAGTGGTACGGGGATCTGGAAACACCATATATTTT. This chain uses TRBV18 with TRBJ1-3; D is unresolved. The germline gives CDR1 KGHSH, CDR2 LQKENI. V lost 2 bases, J lost 1 base, and 12 bases lay in between. This CDR3 region has 16 residues.